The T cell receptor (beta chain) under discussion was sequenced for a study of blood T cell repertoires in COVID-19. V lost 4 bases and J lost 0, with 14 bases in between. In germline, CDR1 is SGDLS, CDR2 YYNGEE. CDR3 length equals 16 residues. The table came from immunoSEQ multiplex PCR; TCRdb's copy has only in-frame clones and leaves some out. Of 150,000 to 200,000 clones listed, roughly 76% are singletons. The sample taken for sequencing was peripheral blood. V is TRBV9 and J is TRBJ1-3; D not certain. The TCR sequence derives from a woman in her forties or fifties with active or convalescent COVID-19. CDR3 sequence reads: CASSPDSIASGNTIYF. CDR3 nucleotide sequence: TGTGCCAGCAGCCCCGATAGTATAGCCTCTGGAAACACCATATATTTT.